The subject of this entry is one T cell receptor beta chain. What antigen it recognizes has not been identified. No base-level quality is on record; no much larger clone is a single base apart. Separate from the approximately 690-subject first cohort, the validation cohort of 90 to 150 subjects was the group to which the donors belonged. Libraries were made using the immunoSEQ multiplex PCR assay. Per the original workflow: A statistical classification framework was developed to diagnose cytomegalovirus status using the catalog of TCR beta chain sequences. TCRdb's version of the immuneACCESS table is confined to in-frame rearrangements and falls short of the full clone set. An unresolved V gene accounts for under half of the shortfall where checked; the remainder is of unknown origin. D and trimming come from the DNA, and the V and J calls and clone size come from that table. The sample table lists 200,000 to 250,000 clones, less than 90% of them with a count of one. Roughly 6% of the sample rests with the top ten.

This entry belongs to a study of cytomegalovirus exposure and HLA in healthy donors (dated by TCRdb to the late 2010s). In the study overall: The 500 to 800 repertoires of the first cohort and the roughly 120 validation repertoires were produced on the same platform, according to a later analysis. High-throughput TCR immunosequencing, statistical association of individual TCRs with disease status, and machine learning were combined to predict cytomegalovirus infection status. The study was designed to test whether signatures of past pathogen exposure could be identified by cataloging public T cell receptors. Along with the roughly 710-subject first cohort, a separate validation cohort of over a hundred different subjects was used. General conclusions and limits of the study: In a later analysis, TCRs clustered in the first cohort were found to also tend to co-occur in the 130 or so validation repertoires, with roughly 93% of cluster scores above 0. The authors suggested that the approach could potentially be extended to other disease states and immunological phenotypes. A few of the identified cytomegalovirus-associated TCR beta chains were confirmed in vitro to be specific for cytomegalovirus antigens. The classifier was reported to diagnose cytomegalovirus status with high specificity and sensitivity in both the original cohort and the validation cohort. All 120 or so repertoires were used to score co-occurrence in the validation cohort in a later analysis, because that analysis had no HLA typing for the cohort. Most TCR sequences were seen in very few donors, while some public TCRs were found in many individuals. The study gave a list of under 200 TCR beta chains associated with cytomegalovirus.

V is reduced by 6 bases and J by 4 bases, leaving a spacing of 13 bases between them. The CDR3 sequence holds 14 residues, the cysteine and phenylalanine included. Only CDR3 DNA is held: 42 bases, read in frame from base 1. From the germline V gene, CDR1 is MNHEY and CDR2 is SVGAGI. The receptor comes from a woman aged 18-30 years in good health and CMV-seronegative. The sequenced sample was PBMCs. The chain joins TRBV6-5 to TRBJ1-5; the best D guess is TRBD1, with 6 bases matching. DNA sequence: TGTGCCAGCAGCAGGGGCTCACTTAATCAGCCCCAGCATTTT. It is translated as CASSRGSLNQPQHF.